This TCR beta chain was sequenced during a study of blood T cell repertoires in COVID-19. Overall study: COVID-19 samples collected from the United States, Italy and Spain covered acute and convalescent phases. T cells, B-cell-depleted T cells, or PBMCs provided the cDNA or gDNA that served as material.

Libraries were prepared by immunoSEQ multiplex PCR; TCRdb keeps only in-frame clonotypes and omits some of them. The data hold about 100,000 clones, with more than 75% observed a single time. Germline V lookup: CDR1 MNHEY, CDR2 SVGAGI. With V trimmed by 6 bases and J by 6 bases, 8 bases remained unmatched. The CDR3 has 14 amino acids. The chain links TRBV6-5 to TRBJ1-2; 9 nucleotides agree with TRBD1. Sequenced sample: peripheral blood. The clonotype originates from a human donor in a cohort sampled during active COVID-19. The CDR3 loop reads CASRTGGSENGYTF. The DNA of the CDR3 is TGTGCCAGCAGAACAGGGGGCTCAGAGAATGGCTACACCTTC.